This entry features one T cell receptor (beta chain) sequence. Germline loops: CDR1 SNHLY, CDR2 FYNNEI. Losses at the gene ends were 6 bases for V and 0 bases for J; bases not matched to a gene: 5. This CDR3 is built from 15 residues. The method was immunoSEQ multiplex PCR; TCRdb's version includes in-frame clones alone and lacks a portion of them. The table includes under 150,000 clones, about 88% detected once. These data belong to a study of blood T cell repertoires in COVID-19. What was sequenced was PBMCs or T cells enriched from blood (not recorded which). The genes are TRBV2 and TRBJ1-5; 7 bases fit TRBD1. This receptor was identified in a woman in her fifties or sixties who had recovered from COVID-19. The CDR3 here is CASRNTGDSNQPQHF. The CDR3 bases are TGTGCCAGCAGAAACACAGGGGATAGCAATCAGCCCCAGCATTTT.